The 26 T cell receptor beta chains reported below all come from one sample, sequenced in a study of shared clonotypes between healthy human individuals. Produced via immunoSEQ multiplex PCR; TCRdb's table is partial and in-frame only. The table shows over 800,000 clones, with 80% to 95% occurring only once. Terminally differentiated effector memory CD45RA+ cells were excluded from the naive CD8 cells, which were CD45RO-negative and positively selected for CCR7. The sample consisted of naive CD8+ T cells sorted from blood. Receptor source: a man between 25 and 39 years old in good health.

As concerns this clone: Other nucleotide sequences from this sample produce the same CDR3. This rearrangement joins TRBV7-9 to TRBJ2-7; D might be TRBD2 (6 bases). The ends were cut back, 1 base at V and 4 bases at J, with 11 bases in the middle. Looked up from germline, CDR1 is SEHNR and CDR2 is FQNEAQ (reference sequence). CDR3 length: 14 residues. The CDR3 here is CASSLGGGIYEQYF. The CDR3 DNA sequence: TGTGCCAGCAGCTTAGGGGGAGGAATATACGAGCAGTACTTC.

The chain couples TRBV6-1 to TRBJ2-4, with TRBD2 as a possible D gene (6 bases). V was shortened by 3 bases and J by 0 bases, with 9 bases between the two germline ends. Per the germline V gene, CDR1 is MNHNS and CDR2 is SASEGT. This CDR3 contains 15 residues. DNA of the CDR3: TGTGCCAGCAGTGAGACTAGTCTAGCCAAAAACATTCAGTACTTC. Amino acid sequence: CASSETSLAKNIQYF.

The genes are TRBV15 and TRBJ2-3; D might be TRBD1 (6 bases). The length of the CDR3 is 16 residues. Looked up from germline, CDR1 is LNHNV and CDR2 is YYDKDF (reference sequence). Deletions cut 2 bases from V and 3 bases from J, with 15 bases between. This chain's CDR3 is CATSRIKGHPTDTQYF. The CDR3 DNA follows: TGTGCCACCAGCAGAATAAAGGGACATCCTACAGATACGCAGTATTTT.

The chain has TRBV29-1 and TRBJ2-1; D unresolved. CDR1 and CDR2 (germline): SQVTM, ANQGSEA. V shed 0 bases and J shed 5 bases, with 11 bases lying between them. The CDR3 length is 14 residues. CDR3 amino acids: CSVEDLFTDNEQFF. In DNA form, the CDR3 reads TGCAGCGTTGAAGATCTATTCACCGACAATGAGCAGTTCTTC.

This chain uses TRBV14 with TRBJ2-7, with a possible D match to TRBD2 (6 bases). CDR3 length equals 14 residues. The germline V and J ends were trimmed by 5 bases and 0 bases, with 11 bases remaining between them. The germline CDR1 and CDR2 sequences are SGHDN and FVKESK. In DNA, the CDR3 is TGTGCCAGCAGCGTGGTGGGAGGCTCCTACGAGCAGTACTTC. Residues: CASSVVGGSYEQYF.

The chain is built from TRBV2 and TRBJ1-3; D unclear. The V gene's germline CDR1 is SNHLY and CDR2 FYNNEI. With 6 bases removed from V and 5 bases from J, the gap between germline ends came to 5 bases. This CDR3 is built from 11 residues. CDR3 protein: CASRGRNTIYF. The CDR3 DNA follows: TGTGCCAGCAGGGGGAGAAACACCATATATTTT.

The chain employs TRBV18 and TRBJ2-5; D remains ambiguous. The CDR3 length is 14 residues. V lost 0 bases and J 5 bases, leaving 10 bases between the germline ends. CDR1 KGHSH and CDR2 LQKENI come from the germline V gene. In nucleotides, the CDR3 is TGTGCCAGCTCACCACCGGATGGTTTCGAGACCCAGTACTTC. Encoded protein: CASSPPDGFETQYF.

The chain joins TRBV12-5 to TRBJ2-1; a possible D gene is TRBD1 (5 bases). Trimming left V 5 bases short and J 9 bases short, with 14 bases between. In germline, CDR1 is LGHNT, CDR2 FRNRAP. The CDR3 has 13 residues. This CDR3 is CASGTDPQGEQFF. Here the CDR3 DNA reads TGTGCTAGTGGTACGGACCCTCAGGGTGAGCAGTTCTTC.

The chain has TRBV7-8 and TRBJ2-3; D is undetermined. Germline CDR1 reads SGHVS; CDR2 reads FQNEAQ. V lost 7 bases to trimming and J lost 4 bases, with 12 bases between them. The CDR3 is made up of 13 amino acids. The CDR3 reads CASTDGWADTQYF. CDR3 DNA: TGTGCCAGCACCGATGGCTGGGCAGATACGCAGTATTTT.

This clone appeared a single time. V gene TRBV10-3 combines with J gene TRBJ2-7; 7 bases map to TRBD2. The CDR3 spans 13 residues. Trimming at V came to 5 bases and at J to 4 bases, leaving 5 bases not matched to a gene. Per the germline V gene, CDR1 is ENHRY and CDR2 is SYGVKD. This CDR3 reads CAISLGGTYEQYF. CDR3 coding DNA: TGTGCCATCAGTTTGGGGGGGACGTACGAGCAGTACTTC.

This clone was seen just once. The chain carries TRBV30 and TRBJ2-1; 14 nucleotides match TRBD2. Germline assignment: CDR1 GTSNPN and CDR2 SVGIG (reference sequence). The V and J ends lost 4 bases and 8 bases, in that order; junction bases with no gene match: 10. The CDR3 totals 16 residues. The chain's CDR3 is CAWTEGTSGGGDEQFF. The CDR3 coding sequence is TGTGCCTGGACGGAAGGGACTAGCGGGGGTGGGGATGAGCAGTTCTTC.

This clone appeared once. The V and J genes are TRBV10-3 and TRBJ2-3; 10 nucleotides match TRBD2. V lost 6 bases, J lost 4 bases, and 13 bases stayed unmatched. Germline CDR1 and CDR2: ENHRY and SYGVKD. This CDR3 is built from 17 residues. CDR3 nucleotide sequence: TGTGCCATCAGGGAAAATCTAGCGGGAGTCCGGGCAGATACGCAGTATTTT. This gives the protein CAIRENLAGVRADTQYF.

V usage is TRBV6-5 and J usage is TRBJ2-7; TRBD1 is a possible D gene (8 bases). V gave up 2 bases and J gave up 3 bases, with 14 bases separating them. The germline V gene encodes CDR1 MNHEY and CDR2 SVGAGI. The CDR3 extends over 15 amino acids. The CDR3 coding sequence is TGTGCCAGCAGTTACGCACAGGGGGGGAGCTACGAGCAGTACTTC. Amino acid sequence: CASSYAQGGSYEQYF.

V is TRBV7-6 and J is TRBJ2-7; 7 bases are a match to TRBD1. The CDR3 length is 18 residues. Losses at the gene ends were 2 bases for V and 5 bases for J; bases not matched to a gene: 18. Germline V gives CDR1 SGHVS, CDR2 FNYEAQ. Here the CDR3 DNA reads TGTGCCAGCAGCTTATTTTCTTCGATGAAGGGGGCGCTTCACGAGCAGTACTTC. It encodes CASSLFSSMKGALHEQYF.

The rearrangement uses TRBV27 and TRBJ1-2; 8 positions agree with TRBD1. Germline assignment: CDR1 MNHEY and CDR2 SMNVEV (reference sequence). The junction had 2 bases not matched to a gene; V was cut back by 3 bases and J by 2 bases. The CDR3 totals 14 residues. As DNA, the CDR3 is TGTGCCAGCAGTTTGGACAGGGTAAACTATGGCTACACCTTC. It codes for CASSLDRVNYGYTF.

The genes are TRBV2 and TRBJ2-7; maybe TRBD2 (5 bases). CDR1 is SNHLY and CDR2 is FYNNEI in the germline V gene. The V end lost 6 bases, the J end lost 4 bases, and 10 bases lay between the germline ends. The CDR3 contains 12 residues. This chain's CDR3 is CASRISGYEQYF. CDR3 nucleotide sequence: TGTGCCAGCAGAATCTCGGGATACGAGCAGTACTTC.

This CDR3 is CASSSTITGVNEKLFF. The CDR3 nucleotides are TGTGCCAGCAGTTCCACAATCACAGGGGTTAATGAAAAACTGTTTTTT. This sequence joins TRBV6-5 and TRBJ1-4; 7 nucleotides line up with TRBD1. CDR3 length equals 16 residues. J was trimmed by 4 bases and V by 4 bases; bases with no gene match: 9. Germline V gene lookup returns CDR1 MNHEY and CDR2 SVGAGI.

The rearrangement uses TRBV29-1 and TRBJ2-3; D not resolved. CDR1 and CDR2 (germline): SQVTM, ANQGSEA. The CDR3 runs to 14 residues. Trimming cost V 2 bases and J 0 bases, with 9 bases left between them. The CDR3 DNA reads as TGCAGCGTTGAATCCCCACCGAGCACAGATACGCAGTATTTT. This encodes CSVESPPSTDTQYF.

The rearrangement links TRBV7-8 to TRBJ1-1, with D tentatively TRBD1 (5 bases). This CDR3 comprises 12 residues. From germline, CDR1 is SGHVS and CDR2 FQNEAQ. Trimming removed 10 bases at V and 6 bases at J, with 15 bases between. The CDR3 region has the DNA TGTGCCACCGAGTTGGGGGTCGCTGAAGCTTTCTTT. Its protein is CATELGVAEAFF.

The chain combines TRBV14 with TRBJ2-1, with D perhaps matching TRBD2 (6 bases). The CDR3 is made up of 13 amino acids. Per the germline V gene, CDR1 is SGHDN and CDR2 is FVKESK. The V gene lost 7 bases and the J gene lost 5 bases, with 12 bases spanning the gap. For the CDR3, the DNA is TGTGCCAGCACCCATAGCGGAAACAATGAGCAGTTCTTC. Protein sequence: CASTHSGNNEQFF.

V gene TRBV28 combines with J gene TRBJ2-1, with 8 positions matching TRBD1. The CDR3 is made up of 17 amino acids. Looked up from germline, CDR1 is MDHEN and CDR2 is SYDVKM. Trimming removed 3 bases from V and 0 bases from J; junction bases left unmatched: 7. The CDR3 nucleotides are TGTGCCAGCAGTTTCGCCCGACAGGGGAGCTCCTACAATGAGCAGTTCTTC. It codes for CASSFARQGSSYNEQFF.

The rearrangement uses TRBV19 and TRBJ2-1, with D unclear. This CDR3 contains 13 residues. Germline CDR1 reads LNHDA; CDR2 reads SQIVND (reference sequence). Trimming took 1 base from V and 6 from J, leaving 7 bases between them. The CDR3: CASSIVRANEQFF. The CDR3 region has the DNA TGTGCCAGTAGTATAGTTCGGGCCAATGAGCAGTTCTTC. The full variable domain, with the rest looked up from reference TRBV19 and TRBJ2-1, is DGGITQSPKYLFRKEGQNVTLSCEQNLNHDAMYWYRQDPGQGLRLIYYSQIVNDFQKGDIAEGYSVSREKKESFPLTVTSAQKNPTAFYLCASSIVRANEQFFGPGTRLTVL.

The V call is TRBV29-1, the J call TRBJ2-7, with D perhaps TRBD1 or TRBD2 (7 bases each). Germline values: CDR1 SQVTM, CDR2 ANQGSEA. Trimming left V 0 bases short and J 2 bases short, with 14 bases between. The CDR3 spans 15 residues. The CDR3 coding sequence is TGCAGCGTTGAAGATCGGGGAGGGGGCACCTACGAGCAGTACTTC. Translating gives CSVEDRGGGTYEQYF.

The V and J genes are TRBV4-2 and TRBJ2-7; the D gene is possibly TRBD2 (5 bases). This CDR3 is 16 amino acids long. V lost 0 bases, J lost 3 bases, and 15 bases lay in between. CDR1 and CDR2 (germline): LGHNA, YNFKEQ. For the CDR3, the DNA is TGTGCCAGCAGCCAAGACCTCCGTCAAGGGAGCTACGAGCAGTACTTC. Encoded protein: CASSQDLRQGSYEQYF.

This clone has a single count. The CDR3 is CASSPRFAGREKLFF. Written as DNA, the CDR3 is TGTGCCAGCAGCCCCCGTTTTGCGGGTCGCGAAAAACTGTTTTTT. The chain employs TRBV7-2 and TRBJ1-4; D unresolved. The CDR3 runs to 15 residues. The ends were cut back, 5 bases at V and 8 bases at J, with 18 bases in the middle. The V gene's germline CDR1 is SGHTA and CDR2 FQGNSA.

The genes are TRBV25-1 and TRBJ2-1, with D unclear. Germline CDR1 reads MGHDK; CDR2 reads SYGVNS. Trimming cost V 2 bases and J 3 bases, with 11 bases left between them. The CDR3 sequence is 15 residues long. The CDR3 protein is CASSEEWVGYNEQFF. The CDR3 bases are TGTGCCAGCAGTGAAGAATGGGTCGGCTACAATGAGCAGTTCTTC. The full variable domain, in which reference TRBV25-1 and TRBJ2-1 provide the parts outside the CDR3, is EADIYQTPRYLVIGTGKKITLECSQTMGHDKMYWYQQDPGMELHLIHYSYGVNSTEKGDLSSESTVSRIRTEHFPLTLESARPSHTSQYLCASSEEWVGYNEQFFGPGTRLTVL.